This T cell receptor beta chain is drawn from a study of blood T cells in healthy people across ages. The study's findings and limits: Nothing was known about donor CMV status, and this possibly confounded expanded clonotype changes. Higher naive T cell percentage went strongly together with higher TCR beta diversity. Total diversity from one million sequenced T cells was likely underestimated.

On this clonotype: Its antigen is unknown.

Trimming removed 6 bases from V and 1 base from J, with 15 bases in between. The CDR3 runs to 15 residues. Alongside a J-beta primer mix, a sample-barcoded 5' primer served in a second PCR lasting about 6 to 12 cycles. A template-switch adaptor with 12 random nucleotides tagged each cDNA molecule. TCRdb redid the calling of the 5' RACE reads with MiXCR, one entry per CDR3 protein. The table includes approximately 690,000 distinct CDR3 sequences, 40% to 45% detected once. This rearrangement joins TRBV12-3 or TRBV12-4 to TRBJ2-5; D gene ambiguous. The receptor was derived from a man older than 75 in good health. Input material: blood. The CDR3 region is CASRWGNKGQETQYF. The CDR3, as DNA: TGTGCCAGCAGGTGGGGTAATAAGGGCCAAGAGACCCAGTACTTC.